A single TCR beta chain is shown here with its context. The CDR3 contains 15 residues. Germline V gene sequence: CDR1 MGHRA, CDR2 YSYEKL. V lost 0 bases, J lost 5 bases, and 13 bases lay in between. With 60 Vbeta and 13 Jbeta primers, the PCR was carried out. The assay was immunoSEQ multiplex PCR, and TCRdb's table has in-frame clones only and misses some. Among around 94,000 clones, roughly 83% were seen once, and the ten largest hold just over 2.5%. This sample was included in a study of cytomegalovirus exposure and HLA in healthy donors. This receptor was taken from a man aged 35 to 55 in good health and CMV-seronegative. The J gene is TRBJ1-1, the V gene TRBV4-1; D gene ambiguous. The sequenced sample consisted of PBMCs. CDR3 nucleotides: TGCGCCAGCAGCCAAGAGGCGGCGGAGGGAACTGAAGCTTTCTTT. It codes for CASSQEAAEGTEAFF.